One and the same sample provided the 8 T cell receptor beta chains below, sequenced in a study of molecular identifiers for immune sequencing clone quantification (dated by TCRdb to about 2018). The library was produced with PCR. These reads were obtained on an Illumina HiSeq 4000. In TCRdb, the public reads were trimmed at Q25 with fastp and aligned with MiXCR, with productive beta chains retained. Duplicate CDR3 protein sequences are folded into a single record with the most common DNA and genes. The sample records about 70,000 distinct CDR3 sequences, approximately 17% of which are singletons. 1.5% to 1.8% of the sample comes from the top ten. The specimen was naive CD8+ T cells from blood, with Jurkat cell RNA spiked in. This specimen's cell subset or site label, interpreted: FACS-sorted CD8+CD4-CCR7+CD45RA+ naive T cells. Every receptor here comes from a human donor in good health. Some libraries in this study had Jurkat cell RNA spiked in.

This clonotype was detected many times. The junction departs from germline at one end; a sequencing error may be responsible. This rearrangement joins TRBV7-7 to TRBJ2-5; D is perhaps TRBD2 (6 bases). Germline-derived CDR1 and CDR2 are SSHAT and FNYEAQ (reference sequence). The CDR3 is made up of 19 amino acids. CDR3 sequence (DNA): TGTGCTAGCAGCTTAGGCGGGGCGATACCGGTCGATCCCCAAGAGACCCAGTACTTC. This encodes CASSLGGAIPVDPQETQYF.

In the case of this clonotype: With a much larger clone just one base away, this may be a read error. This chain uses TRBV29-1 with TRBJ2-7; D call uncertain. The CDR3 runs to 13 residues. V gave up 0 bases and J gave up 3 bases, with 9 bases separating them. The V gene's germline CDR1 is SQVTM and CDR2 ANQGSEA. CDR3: CSVEDNSDYEQYF. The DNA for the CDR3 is TGCAGCGTTGAAGATAACAGCGACTACGAGCAGTACTTC.

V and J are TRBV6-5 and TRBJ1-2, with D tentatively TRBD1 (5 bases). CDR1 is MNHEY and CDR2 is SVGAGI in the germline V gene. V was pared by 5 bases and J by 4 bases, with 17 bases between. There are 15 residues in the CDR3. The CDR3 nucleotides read TGTGCCAGCAGTGACACCTCCGGGACTGGCTATGGCTACACCTTC. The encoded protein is CASSDTSGTGYGYTF.

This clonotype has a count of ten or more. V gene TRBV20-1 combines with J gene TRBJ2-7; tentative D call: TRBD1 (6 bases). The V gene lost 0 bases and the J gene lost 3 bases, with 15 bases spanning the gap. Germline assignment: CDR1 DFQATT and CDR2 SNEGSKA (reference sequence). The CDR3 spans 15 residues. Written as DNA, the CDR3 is TGCAGTGCTAGAGATTACGCAGGGGTAGGCTACGAGCAGTACTTC. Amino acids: CSARDYAGVGYEQYF.

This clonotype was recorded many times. Here the CDR3 reads CASSRTVNTEAFF. In nucleotides, the CDR3 is TGTGCCAGCAGCAGGACAGTTAACACTGAAGCTTTCTTT. The rearrangement joins TRBV7-6 to TRBJ1-1; possibly TRBD1 for D (6 bases). This CDR3 is built from 13 residues. V lost 5 bases and J 2 bases, leaving 9 bases between the germline ends. The germline V gene has CDR1 SGHVS and CDR2 FNYEAQ.

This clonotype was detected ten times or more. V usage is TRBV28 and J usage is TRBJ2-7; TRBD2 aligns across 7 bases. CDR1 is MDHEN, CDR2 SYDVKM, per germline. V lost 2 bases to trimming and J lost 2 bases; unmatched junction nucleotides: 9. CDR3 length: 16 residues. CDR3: CASSLIGLAEPYEQYF. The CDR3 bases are TGTGCCAGCAGTTTAATAGGTCTAGCGGAACCCTACGAGCAGTACTTC.

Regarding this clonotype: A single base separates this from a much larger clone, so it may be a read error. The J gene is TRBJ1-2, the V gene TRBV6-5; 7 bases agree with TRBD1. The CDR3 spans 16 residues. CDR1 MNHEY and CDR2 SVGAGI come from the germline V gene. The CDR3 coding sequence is TGTGCCAGCAGTCACAGACAGGGAGGGTCGGACTATAGCTACACCTTC. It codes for CASSHRQGGSDYSYTF.

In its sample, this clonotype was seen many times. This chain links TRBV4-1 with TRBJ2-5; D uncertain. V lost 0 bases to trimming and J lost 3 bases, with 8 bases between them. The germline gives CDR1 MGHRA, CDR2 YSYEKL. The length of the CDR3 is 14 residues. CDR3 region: CASSQEPGKETQYF. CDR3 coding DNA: TGCGCCAGCAGCCAAGAGCCCGGCAAAGAGACCCAGTACTTC.